These 26 T cell receptor beta chains share one sample of origin, sequenced in a study of CD8 T cells in Susac syndrome. Random hexamers were used to reverse transcribe an amount of roughly 0.45 to 1 ug RNA. TCRdb recomputed calls from the immunoSEQ multiplex PCR reads with MiXCR, one row per CDR3 protein. The data contain a few hundred thousand distinct CDR3 sequences, over 90% of them seen just once; the ten biggest clones take up 0.082%. Material: CD4+ T cells from PBMCs. Source of these receptors: a human donor with multiple sclerosis.

V is TRBV29-1 and J is TRBJ2-3, with 11 bases that match TRBD2. Trimming cost V 8 bases and J 6 bases; bases outside gene matches: 7. CDR3 length: 13 amino acids. The germline V gene encodes CDR1 SQVTM and CDR2 ANQGSEA. CDR3 DNA sequence: TGCAGCCTCTTGGCTAGCGGGGGGGATACGCAGTATTTT. This encodes CSLLASGGDTQYF.

The V gene is TRBV20-1, the J gene TRBJ2-7; 13 nucleotides align to TRBD2. The V and J ends lost 3 bases and 7 bases, in that order; junction bases with no gene match: 6. Germline V lookup: CDR1 DFQATT, CDR2 SNEGSKA (reference sequence). This CDR3 comprises 14 residues. In DNA, the CDR3 is TGCAGTGCTAGGGGGACTAGCGGGGTTGGAGAGCAGTACGTC. Protein product: CSARGTSGVGEQYV.

The genes are TRBV20-1 and TRBJ2-3; tentative D call: TRBD2 (6 bases). The V gene lost 4 bases and the J gene lost 7 bases, with 15 bases spanning the gap. CDR3 size: 13 residues. The germline V gene has CDR1 DFQATT and CDR2 SNEGSKA (reference sequence). The CDR3 protein is CSANRRDSYTQYF. The CDR3 DNA reads as TGCAGTGCTAACCGACGGGACTCTTATACGCAGTATTTT.

This chain uses TRBV3-1 with TRBJ2-7, with D tentatively TRBD1 (5 bases). The CDR3 covers 14 residues. Germline values: CDR1 LGHDT, CDR2 YNNKEL (reference sequence). Trimming left V 2 bases short and J 1 base short, with 9 bases between. The CDR3: CASSQSPGSYEQYV. Here the CDR3 DNA reads TGTGCCAGCAGCCAATCTCCAGGGTCCTACGAGCAGTACGTC.

The chain joins TRBV20-1 to TRBJ2-1, with TRBD2 identical over 11 bases. Losses at the gene ends were 6 bases for V and 6 bases for J; bases not matched to a gene: 7. This CDR3 is built from 14 residues. Per germline, CDR1 DFQATT and CDR2 SNEGSKA (reference sequence). The DNA for the CDR3 is TGCAGTGCCCAGGGGACTAGCGGCCTCAATGAGCAGTTCTTC. The encoded protein is CSAQGTSGLNEQFF.

The rearrangement links TRBV30 to TRBJ1-1, with D hard to call. The length of the CDR3 is 11 residues. The V and J ends lost 6 bases and 6 bases respectively, with 11 bases between them. The V gene's germline CDR1 is GTSNPN and CDR2 SVGIG (reference sequence). The CDR3 here is CACRSFAEAFF. The CDR3 region has the DNA TGTGCCTGCCGCAGTTTCGCTGAAGCTTTCTTT.

This clonotype was detected a few times. The chain employs TRBV5-4 and TRBJ2-3, with no clear D. The germline CDR1 and CDR2 sequences are SGHNT and YYREEE (reference sequence). V dropped 4 bases and J dropped 2 bases, with 5 bases sitting between them. CDR3 length equals 12 residues. The CDR3 loop is CASSPATDTQYF. CDR3 nucleotide sequence: TGTGCCAGCAGCCCGGCCACAGATACGCAGTATTTT. Looking up the rest from reference TRBV5-4 and TRBJ2-3 gives the full variable domain: ETGVTQSPTHLIKTRGQQVTLRCSSQSGHNTVSWYQQALGQGPQFIFQYYREEENGRGNFPPRFSGLQFPNYSSELNVNALELDDSALYLCASSPATDTQYFGPGTRLTVL.

V and J are TRBV2 and TRBJ2-4, with no clear D. This CDR3 has 17 amino acids. V lost 1 base, J lost 4 bases, and 17 bases lay in between. Looked up from germline, CDR1 is SNHLY and CDR2 is FYNNEI. The CDR3 region has the DNA TGTGCCAGCAGTGAAGATTGGGTTAGCCTAGGAAAAAACATTCAGTACTTC. Translation: CASSEDWVSLGKNIQYF.

V and J are TRBV20-1 and TRBJ1-5; D gene uncertain. Trimming took off 3 bases at V and 2 bases at J, with 8 bases between the two ends. The CDR3 is 13 amino acids. CDR1 DFQATT and CDR2 SNEGSKA come from the germline V gene (reference sequence). The CDR3 region is CSARESGNQPQHF. Written as DNA, the CDR3 is TGCAGTGCTAGGGAGTCGGGCAATCAGCCCCAGCATTTT.

The V and J genes are TRBV29-1 and TRBJ1-1; D call uncertain. CDR3 length: 12 residues. Trimming took 4 bases from V and 0 from J, leaving 6 bases between them. The germline gives CDR1 SQVTM, CDR2 ANQGSEA. CDR3 sequence: CSVGRVNTEAFF. The CDR3 nucleotides are TGCAGCGTTGGTCGGGTGAACACTGAAGCTTTCTTT.

The genes are TRBV13 and TRBJ2-1; TRBD1 matches 7 bases. V lost 5 bases, J lost 8 bases, and 6 bases stayed unmatched. The CDR3 has 13 residues. Per germline, CDR1 PRHDT and CDR2 FYEKMQ (reference sequence). For the CDR3, the DNA is TGTGCCAGCAGCCTTACAGGGGCACATGAGCAGTTCTTC. Its protein product is CASSLTGAHEQFF.

The V and J genes are TRBV15 and TRBJ1-5, with unresolved D. V gave up 1 base and J gave up 1 base, with 5 bases separating them. Germline V gene sequence: CDR1 LNHNV, CDR2 YYDKDF (reference sequence). The CDR3 spans 14 residues. The CDR3 nucleotides are TGTGCCACCAGCAGAGCGGGGAGCAATCAGCCCCAGCATTTT. Translated: CATSRAGSNQPQHF.

The CDR3 sequence: CASRGQPTNEKLFF. In nucleotides, the CDR3 is TGTGCCAGCAGGGGACAGCCAACTAATGAAAAACTGTTTTTT. This rearrangement joins TRBV27 to TRBJ1-4, with 7 nucleotides matching TRBD1. In germline, CDR1 is MNHEY, CDR2 SMNVEV (reference sequence). Trimming removed 6 bases from V and 0 bases from J; junction bases left unmatched: 1. This CDR3 has 14 amino acids.

V gene TRBV29-1 combines with J gene TRBJ2-5, with 8 bases lining up with TRBD1. CDR3 size: 12 residues. V lost 6 bases, J lost 5 bases, and 5 bases stayed unmatched. Germline CDR1 and CDR2: SQVTM and ANQGSEA. As DNA, the CDR3 is TGCAGCGTCGTCCGGACAGGGGAGACCCAGTACTTC. Encoded protein: CSVVRTGETQYF. The variable domain in full, completed from reference TRBV29-1 and TRBJ2-5, reads SAVISQKPSRDICQRGTSLTIQCQVDSQVTMMFWYRQQPGQSLTLIATANQGSEATYESGFVIDKFPISRPNLTFSTLTVSNMSPEDSSIYLCSVVRTGETQYFGPGTRLLVL.

This sequence joins TRBV3-1 and TRBJ2-5, with D hard to call. With 4 bases removed from V and 5 bases from J, the gap between germline ends came to 11 bases. The germline gives CDR1 LGHDT, CDR2 YNNKEL (reference sequence). The CDR3 covers 13 residues. CDR3 nucleotide sequence: TGTGCCAGCAGCCTATACGTGCGGGAGACCCAGTACTTC. Amino acids: CASSLYVRETQYF.

This chain links TRBV25-1 with TRBJ1-6; no clear D gene. Germline assignment: CDR1 MGHDK and CDR2 SYGVNS. V was cut by 8 bases and J by 7 bases, with 12 bases left in between. The CDR3 has 13 amino acids. CDR3 nucleotide sequence: TGTGCCAGCTCCGGGGTTTGGAATTCACCCCTCCACTTT. Translation gives CASSGVWNSPLHF.

V is TRBV29-1 and J is TRBJ1-4; the D is unclear. The germline CDR1 and CDR2 sequences are SQVTM and ANQGSEA. Deletions cut 3 bases from V and 7 bases from J, with 6 bases between. The CDR3 has 11 amino acids. CDR3 DNA sequence: TGCAGCGTTGAGCCGACTGAAAAACTGTTTTTT. Its translation: CSVEPTEKLFF.

The chain carries TRBV7-9 and TRBJ1-6, with no clear D. The CDR3 spans 17 residues. The V end lost 8 bases, the J end lost 8 bases, and 25 bases lay between the germline ends. Per the germline V gene, CDR1 is SEHNR and CDR2 is FQNEAQ (reference sequence). The CDR3 protein is CASESSLFGESDSPLHF. CDR3 in DNA: TGTGCCAGCGAGTCGTCTTTATTCGGGGAATCGGATTCACCCCTCCACTTT.

CDR3 protein: CASSQADSTGELEQFF. The CDR3, as DNA: TGTGCCAGCAGCCAAGCCGATTCGACGGGAGAACTTGAGCAGTTCTTC. The chain recombines TRBV3-1 with TRBJ2-1; D might be TRBD2 (6 bases). CDR3 length: 16 amino acids. V lost 1 base and J 9 bases, leaving 19 bases between the germline ends. The germline V gene has CDR1 LGHDT and CDR2 YNNKEL (reference sequence).

The chain has TRBV20-1 and TRBJ1-5; D is perhaps TRBD1 (5 bases). V was clipped by 6 bases and J by 2 bases, with 17 bases between them. Germline V gene sequence: CDR1 DFQATT, CDR2 SNEGSKA (reference sequence). CDR3 length: 15 amino acids. CDR3 sequence: CSAYTGTRGNQPQHF. CDR3 DNA: TGCAGTGCCTACACCGGGACCAGGGGCAATCAGCCCCAGCATTTT.

This chain joins TRBV30 and TRBJ2-3; D uncertain. Per the germline V gene, CDR1 is GTSNPN and CDR2 is SVGIG (reference sequence). The CDR3 contains 14 residues. V lost 4 bases, J lost 2 bases, and 13 bases lay in between. CDR3 sequence reads: CAWTSGLITDTQYF. CDR3 sequence (DNA): TGTGCCTGGACCTCCGGGCTTATCACAGATACGCAGTATTTT.

This sequence joins TRBV20-1 and TRBJ1-1; 7 nucleotides agree with TRBD1. V lost 0 bases to trimming and J lost 3 bases; unmatched junction nucleotides: 10. Germline V gene sequence: CDR1 DFQATT, CDR2 SNEGSKA (reference sequence). The CDR3 consists of 16 residues. This chain's CDR3 is CSARDLETGWDTEAFF. Here the CDR3 DNA reads TGCAGTGCTAGAGATTTGGAGACAGGGTGGGACACTGAAGCTTTCTTT.

The chain uses TRBV6-6 and TRBJ2-3, with 10 bases matching TRBD1. Germline V gene data show CDR1 as MNHNY and CDR2 as SVGAGI (reference sequence). The CDR3 runs 15 residues. The junction had 5 bases not matched to a gene; V was cut back by 5 bases and J by 3 bases. In nucleotides, the CDR3 is TGTGCCAGCAGTACTCGGGACAGGGGTACAGATACGCAGTATTTT. Translation: CASSTRDRGTDTQYF.

This chain connects TRBV9 to TRBJ2-1; D unclear. The CDR3 length is 13 residues. Germline CDR1 SGDLS, CDR2 YYNGEE. Trimming removed 1 base at V and 5 bases at J, with 7 bases between. Here the CDR3 DNA reads TGTGCCAGCAGCGTAAGCAGTCACAATGAGCAGTTCTTC. Its translation: CASSVSSHNEQFF. Combining the CDR3 with reference TRBV9 and TRBJ2-1 gives the whole variable domain DSGVTQTPKHLITATGQRVTLRCSPRSGDLSVYWYQQSLDQGLQFLIQYYNGEERAKGNILERFSAQQFPDLHSELNLSSLELGDSALYFCASSVSSHNEQFFGPGTRLTVL.

This chain uses TRBV29-1 with TRBJ2-7, with D perhaps matching TRBD1 or TRBD2 (5 bases each). V was pared by 3 bases and J by 5 bases, with 14 bases between. There are 13 residues in the CDR3. CDR1 is SQVTM and CDR2 is ANQGSEA in the germline V gene. The CDR3, as DNA: TGCAGCGTTGACATCGTTGGGACCGACGAGCAGTACTTC. This gives the protein CSVDIVGTDEQYF.

This clonotype was counted a single time. The CDR3 DNA reads as TGTGCCAGCAGTTACTCCCACGGGGGTTCCTACGAGCAGTACGTC. Translating gives CASSYSHGGSYEQYV. This chain connects TRBV6-7 to TRBJ2-7; D possibly corresponds to TRBD2 (6 bases). TRBV6-7 is an open reading frame, and its role is uncertain. This CDR3 is 15 amino acids long. Trimming stripped 0 bases from V and 1 base from J, with 10 bases between.